This paragraph reports one TCR beta chain. Its matching antigen is unknown. The study sampled blood at baseline, cycle 4 day 1, and cycle 7 day 1. This specimen belongs to a study of OX40 agonist ivuxolimab in advanced cancers. Study-level background: The patients got ivuxolimab, which is an agonistic anti-OX40 (CD134) antibody.

Trimming took off 4 bases at V and 5 bases at J, with 10 bases between the two ends. Germline-derived CDR1 and CDR2 are SGHDT and YYEEEE. There are 12 residues in the CDR3. Study observations and caveats: The mean number of expanded clones was higher in CD8+ T cells than in CD4+. It was not determined which antigens were specifically recognized by the peripheral T cells that had undergone clonal expansion.

Using immunoSEQ multiplex PCR, the repertoire was profiled, and TCRdb retains in-frame clones only, with some absent. The table shows some 66,000 clones, with under 85% occurring only once. The V and J genes are TRBV5-6 and TRBJ2-7, with a tentative D call TRBD2 (6 bases). The sequence was collected from an adult with an advanced solid tumor such as melanoma, head and neck, liver or kidney cancer. The input for sequencing was CD4+ or CD8+ T cells sorted from blood, taken in a trial of the OX40 agonist ivuxolimab. Written as DNA, the CDR3 is TGTGCCAGCAGCGCGACTAGTAACGAGCAGTACTTC. This encodes CASSATSNEQYF.